The 3 T cell receptor beta chains below come from one sample, sequenced in a study of T cells in Graves' hyperthyroidism and ophthalmopathy (dated by TCRdb to the late 2010s). Library preparation used multiplex PCR. The data were produced on an Illumina HiSeq 2000. The TCR beta CDR3 regions were amplified from RNA transcripts. A first-round RT-PCR of the TCR CDR3 used the HTBI primer set with the Qiagen OneStep RT-PCR kit. The public reads were quality trimmed at Q25 with fastp and then assembled into clones with MiXCR by TCRdb, keeping productive beta chains. Records with the same CDR3 protein are collapsed into one entry carrying the most frequent genes and DNA. The table for this sample lists approximately 270,000 distinct CDR3 sequences; approximately 15% of them were counted only once. The leading ten clones occupy about an eighth of the sample. The sample was blood. The receptors here all came from a middle-aged woman with Graves' hyperthyroidism that later progressed to Graves' ophthalmopathy.

As to this clonotype: The conserved final phenylalanine or tryptophan is absent from the CDR3, which likely points to a read error. The gene calls are TRBV15 and TRBJ2-3; 11 bases are a match to TRBD2. There are 18 residues in the CDR3. CDR1 and CDR2 (germline): LNHNV, YYDKDF (reference sequence). CDR3 DNA sequence: TGTGTCACCAGCGACAGTAGCGGGAGGGAAGCTAGCACAGATACGCAGTATGTT. Translation: CVTSDSSGREASTDTQYV.

The CDR3 loop reads CASSLLTSGSSEQYF. Written as DNA, the CDR3 is TGCGCCAGCAGCTTGTTGACTAGCGGGAGTTCCGAGCAGTACTTC. The V and J genes are TRBV5-1 and TRBJ2-7; TRBD2 agrees at 12 bases. Trimming cost V 1 base and J 6 bases; bases outside gene matches: 5. The CDR3 spans 15 residues. The germline V gene has CDR1 SGHRS and CDR2 YFSETQ.

This clonotype was detected many times. This chain connects TRBV11-1 to TRBJ2-5; 8 bases align to TRBD1. J gave up 5 bases and V 8 bases, and 13 bases lay outside the gene matches. The CDR3 spans 15 residues. Germline V lookup: CDR1 SGHAT, CDR2 FQDESV (reference sequence). This chain's CDR3 is CASRPRQGRRETQYF. In DNA, the CDR3 is TGTGCCAGCCGGCCCCGACAGGGGAGGAGGGAGACCCAGTACTTC.